This T cell receptor (beta chain) was sequenced in a study of blood T cells in healthy people across ages. Study context: Template-switching capture recovered about one barcoded beta molecule per two T cells.

The CDR3 is 14 amino acids. Trimming at V came to 1 base and at J to 4 bases, leaving 3 bases not matched to a gene. The germline V gene has CDR1 GTSNPN and CDR2 SVGIG (reference sequence). PCR was performed a second time for about 6 to 12 cycles using a sample-barcoded 5' primer and a J-beta primer mix. TCRdb used MiXCR to reprocess the 5' RACE reads, holding one entry per CDR3 protein. This table holds hundreds of thousands of distinct CDR3 sequences, around 38% found once. The study's findings and limits: No conclusive comparison of naive versus antigen-experienced cells was possible with unsorted PBMCs. Estimates based on one million T cells were treated as lower bounds.

Healthy individuals of Caucasian origin from Russia, aged about 6 to 100, served as donors. As concerns this clonotype: The antigen is unknown.

Sequences were obtained from blood. The rearrangement uses TRBV30 and TRBJ2-1; 8 bases line up with TRBD2. The receptor was derived from a man of 80 years or more in good health. The CDR3 bases are TGTGCCTGGAGTGGAGTAGCGGGGTACAATGAGCAGTTCTTC. It encodes CAWSGVAGYNEQFF.